This TCR beta chain was recovered during a study of blood T cell repertoires in COVID-19. Looking at the study overall: Sites across the United States, Italy and Spain contributed samples from acute and convalescent COVID-19. In each case, the material was cDNA or gDNA derived from T cells, B-cell-depleted T cells, or PBMCs.

In the original processing: Amplifying reference gene primers gave estimates of nucleated cell counts. Clones were read by immunoSEQ multiplex PCR, and TCRdb kept only the in-frame ones, dropping some. The V and J calls and clone size come from that table; D and trimming were worked out from the DNA. The sample lists 60,000 or so clones, 88% occurring once. This clone ranks as medium-sized. The CDR3 is made up of 15 amino acids. V lost 5 bases and J lost 0, with 11 bases in between. Germline V lookup: CDR1 MNHEY, CDR2 SMNVEV (reference sequence). This TCR was sampled from a man aged 60-69 years with acute or convalescent COVID-19. The sequenced material came from peripheral blood. This chain links TRBV27 with TRBJ1-5; unclear D gene. Written as DNA, the CDR3 is TGTGCCAGCAGTGCAGGACTGTTTAGCAATCAGCCCCAGCATTTT. It codes for CASSAGLFSNQPQHF.